This TCR beta chain was recorded in a study of T-cell memory formation after mild COVID-19. Study observations and caveats: Researchers report contracting CD4+ clones mostly in CM and EM, with CD8+ clones in EMRA. Pre-infection memory showed some responding clones, and this suggested that cross-reactive memory joined.

This clonotype turned up a few times. What it binds is not known. CDR3 length equals 14 residues. The V gene's germline CDR1 is MNHEY and CDR2 SVGAGI. V trimming: 2 bases; J trimming: 8 bases; junction bases outside the gene matches: 4. Using its own MiXCR run on the 5' RACE reads, TCRdb lists one record per CDR3 protein. This table has around 340,000 distinct CDR3 sequences, roughly an eighth appearing once. The receptor was isolated from a man between 18 and 29 years old who had mild COVID-19 (a few samples of this study predate the infection). Cell type and time point are not known. Sequencing used PBMCs or a T cell subset sorted from them (not recorded which). This chain links TRBV6-5 with TRBJ2-4; 9 bases are shared with TRBD1. CDR3 residues: CASSYTQGAYIQYF. DNA for the CDR3: TGTGCCAGCAGTTACACACAGGGGGCATACATTCAGTACTTC.